This TCR beta chain came from a study of blood T cell repertoires in COVID-19. Study context: Specimens from acute and convalescent COVID-19 originated in the United States, Italy and Spain. T cells, B-cell-depleted T cells, or PBMCs supplied cDNA or gDNA.

This CDR3 spans 16 amino acids. Germline V gene lookup returns CDR1 KGHDR and CDR2 SFDVKD. The V and J ends lost 4 bases and 2 bases, in that order; junction bases with no gene match: 6. Authors' methods: Reference gene primer amplification gave estimated nucleated cell counts. The protocol was immunoSEQ multiplex PCR, while the TCRdb copy is restricted to in-frame clones and leaves out a portion. The DNA gave D and trimming, while V, J and clone size come from that table. Counted here are 160,000 or so clones, approximately 80% occurring once; the ten biggest clones make up less than 2%. The sample consisted of peripheral blood. The TCR originated in a human donor in a cohort sampled during active COVID-19. The chain is built from TRBV24-1 and TRBJ2-2; 7 bases map to TRBD2. This CDR3 reads CATSEGGRANTGELFF. The DNA of the CDR3 is TGTGCCACCAGTGAAGGTGGGAGGGCCAACACCGGGGAGCTGTTTTTT.